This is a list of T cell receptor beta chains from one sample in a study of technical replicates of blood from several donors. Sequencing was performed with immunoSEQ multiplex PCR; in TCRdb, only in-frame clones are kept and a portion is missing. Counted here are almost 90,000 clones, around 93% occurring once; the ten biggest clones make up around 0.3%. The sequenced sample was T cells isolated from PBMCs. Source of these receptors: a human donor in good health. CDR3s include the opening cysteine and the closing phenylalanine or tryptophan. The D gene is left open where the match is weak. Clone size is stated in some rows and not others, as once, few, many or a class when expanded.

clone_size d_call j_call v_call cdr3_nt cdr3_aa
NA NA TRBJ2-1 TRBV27 TGTGCCAGCAGTCCCCCCCTCAGACTCCATGAGCAGTTCTTC CASSPPLRLHEQFF
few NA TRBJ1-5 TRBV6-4 TGTGCCAGCAGTGAGGGGGCACGAGTTTCCCCCCAGCATTTT CASSEGARVSPQHF
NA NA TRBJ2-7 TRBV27 TGTGCCAGCAGTTTATATGCTAGAATCTCCTACGAGCAGTACTTC CASSLYARISYEQYF
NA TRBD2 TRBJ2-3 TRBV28 TGTGCCAGCAGTTTAGCGGGAGGGCGGACAGATACGCAGTATTTT CASSLAGGRTDTQYF
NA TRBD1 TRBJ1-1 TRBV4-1 TGCGCCAGCAGCCAAGTTCGGGACAGGGACACTGAAGCTTTCTTT CASSQVRDRDTEAFF
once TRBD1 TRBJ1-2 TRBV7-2 TGTGCCAGCAGTTGGACAGGGGGCCTTGGCTACACCTTC CASSWTGGLGYTF
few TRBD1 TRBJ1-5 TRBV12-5 TGTGCTAGTGGTACGGGACAGGGAAGTCAGCCCCAGCATTTT CASGTGQGSQPQHF
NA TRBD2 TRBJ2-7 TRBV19 TGTGCCAGTAGTTTGGCCGGGACTAGCGGGATTTACGAGCAGTACTTC CASSLAGTSGIYEQYF
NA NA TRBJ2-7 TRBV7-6 TGTGCCAGCAGCTCCGGTCACAGGGTTCTGTTC CASSSGHRVLF
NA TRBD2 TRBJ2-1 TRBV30 TGTGCCTGGGATGGCTCGGGACTATACAATGAGCAGTTCTTC CAWDGSGLYNEQFF
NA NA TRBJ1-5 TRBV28 TGTGCCAGCAGTTTAAGGGGTCCGAATCAGCCCCAGCATTTT CASSLRGPNQPQHF
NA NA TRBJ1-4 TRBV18 TGTGCCAGCTCACCACCGGCGGGGGGAGTTGAAAAACTGTTTTTT CASSPPAGGVEKLFF
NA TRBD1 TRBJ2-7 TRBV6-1 TGTGCCAGCAGTGAGTTTGGGACAGGGGGCAATTACGAGCAGTACTTC CASSEFGTGGNYEQYF
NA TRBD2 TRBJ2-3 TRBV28 TGTGCCAGCAGTGGAACCCCGGGACTAGCGGCAGATACGCAGTATTTT CASSGTPGLAADTQYF
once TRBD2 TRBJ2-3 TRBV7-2 TGTGCCAGCAGCTTAGCGCAGGAGCGGGAGTTTGGGCCAGATACGCAGTATTTT CASSLAQEREFGPDTQYF
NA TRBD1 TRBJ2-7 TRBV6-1 TGTGCCAGCAGGCAGGGGGCCTACGAGCAGTACTTC CASRQGAYEQYF
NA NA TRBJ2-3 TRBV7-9 TGTGCCAGCAGCTTAGAGGACTCCCTGGCGGATACGCAGTATTTT CASSLEDSLADTQYF
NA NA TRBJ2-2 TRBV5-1 TGCGCCAGCAGCTTGGGCGGGGCCGGGGAGCTGTTTTTT CASSLGGAGELFF
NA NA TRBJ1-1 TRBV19 TGTGCCAGTAGTATTGAGACAGGTGAAGCTTTCTTT CASSIETGEAFF
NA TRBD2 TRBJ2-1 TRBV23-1 TGCGCCAGCAGTCAAGGAGCTAGCGGGAGGAACAATGAGCAGTTCTTC CASSQGASGRNNEQFF
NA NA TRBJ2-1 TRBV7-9 TGTGCCAGCAGCCATGGACACTACAATGAGCAGTTCTTC CASSHGHYNEQFF
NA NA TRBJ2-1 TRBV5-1 TGCGCCAGCAGCCTGCGCGGACAGCAAATAATCAATGAGCAGTTCTTC CASSLRGQQIINEQFF